Listed below are T cell receptor beta chains from one sample, sequenced in a study of T cell repertoires in cytomegalovirus infection. TCRdb analysed the reads with MiXCR anew, one entry per CDR3 protein. Of about 100,000 distinct CDR3 sequences detected, about 40% appear once; the ten largest clones hold 74%. These TCRs' antigens remain unknown. The material was CD8+ T cells from cultured PBMCs, obtained from culture after CMV antigen stimulation. These receptor sequences come from a human donor in good health (CMV status not recorded). Some clones in this sample may be carry-over from other donors' samples. Each CDR3 is given with its conserved first and last residue. The order of the fields is V gene, D gene, J gene, clone size, CDR3 DNA, CDR3 protein. A D gene is named only where the DNA matches it firmly. Some rows have no size entry. The others give once, few or many, or a class for an expanded clone.

v_gene: TRBV11-1
d_gene: TRBD2
j_gene: TRBJ2-7
abundance: .
CDR3nt: TGTGCCAGCAGCTTAGGTGTACTAGCGGGGGATGACTACGAGCAGTACTTC
CDR3aa: CASSLGVLAGDDYEQYF

v_gene: TRBV20-1
d_gene: .
j_gene: TRBJ2-3
abundance: few
CDR3nt: TGCAGTGCTAAGGGGTCTCCACCCCTCACAGATACGCAGTATTTT
CDR3aa: CSAKGSPPLTDTQYF

v_gene: TRBV6-6
d_gene: TRBD1
j_gene: TRBJ2-1
abundance: .
CDR3nt: TGTGCCATTACGTTAGGGGACAGGGTCGGCCATGAGCAGTTCTTC
CDR3aa: CAITLGDRVGHEQFF

v_gene: TRBV20-1
d_gene: .
j_gene: TRBJ2-7
abundance: .
CDR3nt: TGCAGTGCTAGAGATCGGGGCCCGGGCGGGGCGGAGCAGTACTTC
CDR3aa: CSARDRGPGGAEQYF

v_gene: TRBV14
d_gene: .
j_gene: TRBJ2-1
abundance: .
CDR3nt: TGTGCCAGCAGTTTTGGGGGGGCCGGTGAGCAGTTCTTC
CDR3aa: CASSFGGAGEQFF

v_gene: TRBV2
d_gene: TRBD2
j_gene: TRBJ2-5
abundance: .
CDR3nt: TGTGCCAGCAGTGACAGCGGGGGGGCCTTTGAGACCCAGTACTTC
CDR3aa: CASSDSGGAFETQYF

v_gene: TRBV7-6
d_gene: .
j_gene: TRBJ2-5
abundance: few
CDR3nt: TGTGCCAGCAGCTTAGCGAGGACAGCCCAAGAGACCCAGTACTTC
CDR3aa: CASSLARTAQETQYF

v_gene: TRBV7-6
d_gene: TRBD2
j_gene: TRBJ2-5
abundance: .
CDR3nt: TGTGCCAGCAGCGGGGTTAGCGGGGATCAAGAGACCCAGTACTTC
CDR3aa: CASSGVSGDQETQYF

v_gene: TRBV12-3/TRBV12-4
d_gene: .
j_gene: TRBJ2-5
abundance: many
CDR3nt: TGTGCCAGCAGTTTAGCGACACGCCGGGGCCTTTCTGGGACCCAGTACTTC
CDR3aa: CASSLATRRGLSGTQYF

v_gene: TRBV7-3
d_gene: .
j_gene: TRBJ2-3
abundance: many
CDR3nt: TGTGCCAGCAGCTTAGTGGGGTCAGATACGCAGTATTTT
CDR3aa: CASSLVGSDTQYF

v_gene: TRBV7-7
d_gene: .
j_gene: TRBJ2-3
abundance: few
CDR3nt: TGTGCCAGCAGCCCGAGTCCCACAGATACGCAGTATTTT
CDR3aa: CASSPSPTDTQYF

v_gene: TRBV2
d_gene: .
j_gene: TRBJ2-3
abundance: .
CDR3nt: TGTGCCAGCAGTGAAGCGCATACTGGATTGAATACGCAGTATTTT
CDR3aa: CASSEAHTGLNTQYF

v_gene: TRBV7-8
d_gene: TRBD1
j_gene: TRBJ2-5
abundance: many
CDR3nt: TGTGCCAGCAGCTCCGGGACAGGGGAAGAGACCCAGTACTTC
CDR3aa: CASSSGTGEETQYF

v_gene: TRBV12-3/TRBV12-4
d_gene: .
j_gene: TRBJ2-1
abundance: few
CDR3nt: TGTGCCACCGGGCAGGGTCCCTCCAATGAGCAGTTCTTC
CDR3aa: CATGQGPSNEQFF

v_gene: TRBV12-3/TRBV12-4
d_gene: .
j_gene: TRBJ2-3
abundance: few
CDR3nt: TGTGCCAGCAGCAAAAACGCAGATACGCAGTATTTT
CDR3aa: CASSKNADTQYF

v_gene: TRBV10-3
d_gene: TRBD1
j_gene: TRBJ1-1
abundance: few
CDR3nt: TGTGCCATCAGTGAGGTGACAGGGTCCACTGAAGCTTTCTTT
CDR3aa: CAISEVTGSTEAFF

v_gene: TRBV27
d_gene: .
j_gene: TRBJ2-3
abundance: .
CDR3nt: TGTGCCAGCCGACCCCAGGTATCACAGACGGTGAACACAGATACGCAGTATTTT
CDR3aa: CASRPQVSQTVNTDTQYF

v_gene: TRBV7-6
d_gene: TRBD1
j_gene: TRBJ1-2
abundance: .
CDR3nt: TGTGCCAGCAGCTTGACCGGGACAGGGACTGGCTACACCTTC
CDR3aa: CASSLTGTGTGYTF

v_gene: TRBV2
d_gene: .
j_gene: TRBJ2-7
abundance: .
CDR3nt: TGTGCCAGCAGGACATTCCGGGACGGGCCCTCCTACGAGCAGTACTTC
CDR3aa: CASRTFRDGPSYEQYF

v_gene: TRBV5-3
d_gene: .
j_gene: TRBJ1-1
abundance: .
CDR3nt: TGTGCCGGAACCACAGGGTACACTGAAGCTTTCTTT
CDR3aa: CAGTTGYTEAFF

v_gene: TRBV9
d_gene: .
j_gene: TRBJ1-1
abundance: .
CDR3nt: TGTGCCAGCAGCGTGGCAGGGAAGACTGAAGCTTTCTTT
CDR3aa: CASSVAGKTEAFF

v_gene: TRBV4-2
d_gene: TRBD1
j_gene: TRBJ2-7
abundance: .
CDR3nt: TGTGCCAGCAGCCTCACGTTACAGGGGGGTCCCGAGCAGTACTTC
CDR3aa: CASSLTLQGGPEQYF